A selection of T cell receptor beta chains follows, all from one sample in a study of vaccination effects on CD4 cells after COVID-19. The antigens of these receptors remain unknown. The repertoire was sequenced with immunoSEQ multiplex PCR; TCRdb's copy has only in-frame clones and lacks some. The table records around 23,000 clones, around 80% of them present only once. Sample: CD4+ T cells from PBMCs cultured with a peptide pool, taken before COVID-19 vaccination. The source of these receptors is a human donor who had a prior SARS-CoV-2 infection. Each CDR3 is given without its conserved first and last residue. Some rows have no size entry. The others give once, few or many, or a class for an expanded clone.

v_call	clone_size	j_call	cdr3_aa
TRBV9	.	TRBJ2-2	ASSAFLSRGGELF
TRBV5-1	few	TRBJ1-2	ASSPRGPLPYGYT
TRBV19	.	TRBJ1-5	ASSIDRWGAQH
TRBV6-1	.	TRBJ1-1	ASSETDPWTNTEAF
TRBV11-3	.	TRBJ2-1	ASSFGPGLAGTYNEQF
TRBV12-5	.	TRBJ2-5	ASGLVVSSGQETQY
TRBV7-2	.	TRBJ2-3	ASSLATGGRDTQY
TRBV27	few	TRBJ1-4	ASSLMGSGNEKLF
TRBV11-3	.	TRBJ2-3	ASSLGGLDTQY
TRBV5-1	few	TRBJ2-2	ASSNPRGAGELF
TRBV27	.	TRBJ2-5	ASTFISFETQY
TRBV5-1	.	TRBJ2-5	ASSGTVQETQY
TRBV11-1	.	TRBJ2-5	ASSYQDSLKTQY
TRBV9	few	TRBJ2-7	ASSVDLTVDHEQY
TRBV20-1	.	TRBJ2-7	SASPEGPYAIYEQY
TRBV3-1/TRBV3-2	.	TRBJ2-6	ASSDYGGSGANVLT
TRBV12-5	.	TRBJ2-7	ASGLSASSYEQY
TRBV9	.	TRBJ2-1	ASSAWGMSSYNEQF
TRBV20-1	.	TRBJ2-7	SAEGYYEQY
TRBV11-3	.	TRBJ1-1	ASSQTVNTEAF
TRBV19	.	TRBJ1-1	ASSTRAGWTEAF
TRBV5-4	few	TRBJ1-4	ASSLGGATNEKLF
TRBV6-5	.	TRBJ2-5	ASGDRVTETQY
TRBV28	once	TRBJ1-1	ASSHASTISLNTEAF
TRBV6-6	.	TRBJ1-5	ASRQINQPQH
TRBV5-1	few	TRBJ2-1	ASSRRTSGSYNEQF
TRBV5-1	.	TRBJ1-1	ASSSDVTRRWNTEAF
TRBV7-6	.	TRBJ2-3	ASSSWSGGADLTDTQY
TRBV15	.	TRBJ2-3	ATSRVGNAQY
TRBV6-5	.	TRBJ2-2	ASSQRTAGELF
TRBV11-3	few	TRBJ1-1	ASSPGQGRNTEAF
TRBV7-3	.	TRBJ2-3	ASSSGHYTDTQY
TRBV2	.	TRBJ2-3	ASPQTGFRTDTQY
TRBV10-3	few	TRBJ2-1	AISEMGLAESYNEQF
TRBV23-1	few	TRBJ1-6	ANIQGRNSPLH
TRBV7-9	.	TRBJ1-2	ASSVTGNYGYT
TRBV11-3	.	TRBJ2-3	ASSLGEMEDTQY
TRBV5-5	.	TRBJ1-2	ASSLDEGRIYGYT
TRBV7-6	.	TRBJ2-1	ASSKLAGALVEQF
TRBV3-1/TRBV3-2	.	TRBJ2-7	ASSQRLAGPYEQY
TRBV6-5	.	TRBJ1-2	ASSYARGLGYT
TRBV7-2	.	TRBJ2-1	ASSNGLTFNNEQF